What follows are 28 T cell receptor beta chains derived from one specimen sequenced in a study of blood T cell repertoires in COVID-19. Data came from immunoSEQ multiplex PCR; TCRdb stores just in-frame clones and leaves some out. The data show more than 80,000 clones, with over 55% seen just once and 0.9% held by the top ten. The material sequenced was peripheral blood. These receptor sequences come from a human donor with acute or convalescent COVID-19. The donor label of this sample is uncertain.

The chain employs TRBV6-2 or TRBV6-3 and TRBJ2-7; D ambiguous. This CDR3 spans 12 amino acids. V was clipped by 2 bases and J by 4 bases, with 6 bases between them. CDR1 is MNHEY, CDR2 SVGEGT, per germline. In DNA form, the CDR3 reads TGTGCCAGCAGTTACCGAGGTTACGAGCAGTACGTC. Translated, it gives CASSYRGYEQYV.

The chain joins TRBV5-1 to TRBJ1-2, with D possibly matching TRBD1 (5 bases). This CDR3 has 12 amino acids. V lost 4 bases and J lost 8, with 12 bases in between. Germline values: CDR1 SGHRS, CDR2 YFSETQ. CDR3 protein: CASSVQESGYTF. Written as DNA, the CDR3 is TGCGCCAGCAGCGTACAGGAATCCGGCTACACCTTC. Complete variable domain (other parts from reference TRBV5-1 and TRBJ1-2): KAGVTQTPRYLIKTRGQQVTLSCSPISGHRSVSWYQQTPGQGLQFLFEYFSETQRNKGNFPGRFSGRQFSNSRSEMNVSTLELGDSALYLCASSVQESGYTFGSGTRLTVV.

V usage is TRBV13 and J usage is TRBJ2-2, with D tentatively TRBD1 (6 bases). Looked up from germline, CDR1 is PRHDT and CDR2 is FYEKMQ (reference sequence). The CDR3 totals 14 residues. Trimming took 0 bases from V and 6 from J, leaving 8 bases between them. The CDR3 loop is CASSLGQGAGELFF. In nucleotides, the CDR3 is TGTGCCAGCAGCTTAGGACAGGGAGCCGGGGAGCTGTTTTTT. Combining the CDR3 with reference TRBV13 and TRBJ2-2 gives the whole variable domain AAGVIQSPRHLIKEKRETATLKCYPIPRHDTVYWYQQGPGQDPQFLISFYEKMQSDKGSIPDRFSAQQFSDYHSELNMSSLELGDSALYFCASSLGQGAGELFFGEGSRLTVL.

In this sample, this clone turned up once. The rearrangement joins TRBV15 to TRBJ1-5; the D gene is possibly TRBD1 (5 bases). Between the trimmed V and J ends, which lost 0 bases and 1 base, there was a span of 16 bases. The germline V gene has CDR1 LNHNV and CDR2 YYDKDF (reference sequence). This CDR3 comprises 18 residues. CDR3 sequence (DNA): TGTGCCACCAGCAGAGATCCCCCCGACAGTTGGAGCAATCAGCCCCAGCATTTT. This codes for CATSRDPPDSWSNQPQHF.

The chain carries TRBV29-1 and TRBJ1-2; 9 positions agree with TRBD1. Germline V CDR1 and CDR2: SQVTM, ANQGSEA. This CDR3 has 12 residues. Trimming removed 4 bases from V and 8 bases from J; junction bases left unmatched: 5. The CDR3 spells CSVGGQGRGYTF. CDR3 DNA: TGCAGCGTTGGGGGACAGGGTCGGGGCTACACCTTC.

This chain links TRBV11-2 with TRBJ1-2; tentatively, D is TRBD1 (5 bases). From germline, CDR1 is SGHAT and CDR2 FQNNGV. Trimming took off 7 bases at V and 8 bases at J, with 17 bases between the two ends. The CDR3 has 13 residues. CDR3 nucleotide sequence: TGTGCCAGCAACAAAGGAGGGGCTGAGGGCTACACCTTC. Its protein product is CASNKGGAEGYTF.

This clone appeared a single time. This rearrangement joins TRBV18 to TRBJ2-5; D unresolved. Trimming removed 4 bases at V and 2 bases at J, with 8 bases between. The CDR3 is made up of 13 amino acids. CDR1 and CDR2 (germline): KGHSH, LQKENI. The CDR3 coding sequence is TGTGCCAGCTCACGCAACAGACAAGAGACCCAGTACTTC. Residues: CASSRNRQETQYF.

The gene calls are TRBV12-3 or TRBV12-4 and TRBJ1-5; no firm D call. V lost 3 bases and J 1 base, leaving 4 bases between the germline ends. This CDR3 is 13 amino acids long. The CDR3 nucleotides read TGTGCCAGCAGTTTTCAGAGCAATCAGCCCCAGCATTTT. Amino acid sequence: CASSFQSNQPQHF.

V usage is TRBV10-3 and J usage is TRBJ1-1; 8 bases are a match to TRBD1. J gave up 6 bases and V 4 bases, and 10 bases lay outside the gene matches. The germline V gene has CDR1 ENHRY and CDR2 SYGVKD. This CDR3 contains 15 residues. CDR3 in DNA: TGTGCCATCAGTGGGTTCGGACAGGGTAGGTCTGAAGCTTTCTTT. Translation gives CAISGFGQGRSEAFF.

J is TRBJ2-5 and V is TRBV10-3; tentatively, D is TRBD1 (6 bases). V lost 3 bases and J lost 2, with 13 bases in between. Germline assignment: CDR1 ENHRY and CDR2 SYGVKD. This CDR3 is built from 15 residues. CDR3 sequence (DNA): TGTGCCATCAGTGAAAACCGGACAGTTCAAGAGACCCAGTACTTC. It translates to CAISENRTVQETQYF.

The chain recombines TRBV6-5 with TRBJ1-6; TRBD1 might be the D (6 bases). Germline V gene sequence: CDR1 MNHEY, CDR2 SVGAGI. The CDR3 spans 14 residues. V lost 6 bases to trimming and J lost 10 bases, with 16 bases between them. The CDR3 DNA sequence: TGTGCCAGCAGCTTTGACAGGATCCAGTCACCCCTCCACTTT. This codes for CASSFDRIQSPLHF.

This clone has at least ten counts. The V gene is TRBV2, the J gene TRBJ2-7, with 7 bases identical to TRBD1. Germline loops: CDR1 SNHLY, CDR2 FYNNEI. Trimming removed 8 bases from V and 3 bases from J; junction bases left unmatched: 10. This CDR3 comprises 14 residues. The CDR3 nucleotides read TGTGCCAGCTGCTACGGTTCAGGGGGCTACGAGCAGTACTTC. It encodes CASCYGSGGYEQYF. Together with reference TRBV2 and TRBJ2-7, the CDR3 gives the full variable domain: EPEVTQTPSHQVTQMGQEVILRCVPISNHLYFYWYRQILGQKVEFLVSFYNNEISEKSEIFDDQFSVERPDGSNFTLKIRSTKLEDSAMYFCASCYGSGGYEQYFGPGTRLTVT.

The count of this clone is one. This chain links TRBV3-1 (or the pseudogene TRBV3-2) with TRBJ2-7, with D uncertain. The germline V and J ends were trimmed by 0 bases and 0 bases, with 12 bases remaining between them. Germline CDR1 reads LGHDT; CDR2 reads YNNKEL (reference sequence). The CDR3 is made up of 16 amino acids. The CDR3 DNA reads as TGTGCCAGCAGCCAAGATGGTAGACTGCTCTCCTACGAGCAGTACTTC. This translates into CASSQDGRLLSYEQYF.

This chain links TRBV24-1 with TRBJ2-1, with 7 nucleotides matching TRBD1. This CDR3 is 14 amino acids long. The V gene end was trimmed by 4 bases and the J gene end by 10 bases; junction bases not matched to a gene: 9. The V gene's germline CDR1 is KGHDR and CDR2 SFDVKD. This chain's CDR3 is CATSERLQGDEQFF. The CDR3 DNA reads TGTGCCACCAGTGAACGCCTCCAGGGGGACGAGCAGTTCTTC.

The chain links TRBV4-1 to TRBJ2-5; D may be TRBD2 (5 bases). V was shortened by 1 base and J by 2 bases, with 8 bases between the two germline ends. This CDR3 contains 14 residues. From germline, CDR1 is MGHRA and CDR2 YSYEKL. The CDR3 is CASSQGRGQETQYF. In DNA form, the CDR3 reads TGCGCCAGCAGCCAAGGTCGGGGACAAGAGACCCAGTACTTC.

The rearrangement joins TRBV3-1 (or the pseudogene TRBV3-2) to TRBJ1-1, with a weak D call TRBD1 (5 bases). The CDR3 covers 13 residues. V was trimmed by 4 bases and J by 1 base, leaving 7 bases between them. The V gene's germline CDR1 is LGHDT and CDR2 YNNKEL (reference sequence). The CDR3 nucleotides read TGTGCCAGCAGCCTCACAGGGAACACTGAAGCTTTCTTT. Protein sequence: CASSLTGNTEAFF.

V usage is TRBV7-2 and J usage is TRBJ2-7, with 8 bases fitting TRBD2. The CDR3 is 14 residues long. The germline V gene has CDR1 SGHTA and CDR2 FQGNSA. V trimming: 4 bases; J trimming: 2 bases; junction bases outside the gene matches: 4. The CDR3, as DNA: TGTGCCAGCAGCTCCCGGGGGGGGCCCTACGAGCAGTACTTC. It encodes CASSSRGGPYEQYF.

The sample holds many counts of this clone. The chain uses TRBV7-9 and TRBJ2-7; 8 bases map to TRBD2. The CDR3 loop spans 13 amino acids. With V trimmed by 5 bases and J by 2 bases, 2 bases remained unmatched. Germline loops: CDR1 SEHNR, CDR2 FQNEAQ (reference sequence). Here the CDR3 reads CASSPGRAYEQYF. CDR3 nucleotide sequence: TGTGCCAGCAGCCCCGGGAGGGCCTACGAGCAGTACTTC.

The V call is TRBV5-1, the J call TRBJ1-5; D possibly corresponds to TRBD1 (5 bases). The V end was cut by 2 bases, the J end by 6 bases, with 15 bases between. Germline CDR1 reads SGHRS; CDR2 reads YFSETQ. This CDR3 contains 15 residues. The CDR3 coding sequence is TGCGCCAGCAGCTTAGGGCCGGGGGGAAGTCAGCCCCAGCATTTT. It codes for CASSLGPGGSQPQHF.

V usage is TRBV5-1 and J usage is TRBJ1-6, with D perhaps TRBD1 (5 bases). The germline V and J ends were trimmed by 1 base and 4 bases, with 24 bases remaining between them. CDR3 length: 20 residues. CDR1 and CDR2 (germline): SGHRS, YFSETQ. CDR3 loop: CASSLPLSGHYNRYNSPLHF. CDR3 bases: TGCGCCAGCAGCTTGCCCCTCAGTGGACATTATAATAGGTATAATTCACCCCTCCACTTT.

The gene calls are TRBV9 and TRBJ2-3, with 8 bases fitting TRBD1. V dropped 1 base and J dropped 4; count of bases not matched to a gene: 8. Germline V gene data show CDR1 as SGDLS and CDR2 as YYNGEE. This CDR3 has 16 residues. CDR3 sequence: CASSVRTGLISDTQYF. The CDR3 bases are TGTGCCAGCAGCGTAAGGACAGGGTTAATTTCAGATACGCAGTATTTT.

This chain links TRBV14 with TRBJ1-1; the D gene is possibly TRBD1 (6 bases). The V end was cut by 0 bases, the J end by 1 base, with 12 bases between. The CDR3 has 16 amino acids. The germline V gene encodes CDR1 SGHDN and CDR2 FVKESK. CDR3 bases: TGTGCCAGCAGCCAAGATATCACAGGGAGGAACACTGAAGCTTTCTTT. Encoded protein: CASSQDITGRNTEAFF. Looking up the rest from reference TRBV14 and TRBJ1-1 gives the full variable domain: EAGVTQFPSHSVIEKGQTVTLRCDPISGHDNLYWYRRVMGKEIKFLLHFVKESKQDESGMPNNRFLAERTGGTYSTLKVQPAELEDSGVYFCASSQDITGRNTEAFFGQGTRLTVV.

V and J are TRBV7-9 and TRBJ2-5; D unresolved. V shed 1 base and J shed 1 base, with 10 bases lying between them. The germline gives CDR1 SEHNR, CDR2 FQNEAQ (reference sequence). CDR3 length: 15 amino acids. CDR3: CASSLERWIQETQYF. The CDR3 DNA sequence: TGTGCCAGCAGCTTAGAGCGTTGGATCCAAGAGACCCAGTACTTC.

The chain links TRBV19 to TRBJ1-5; 8 nucleotides match TRBD1. This CDR3 is built from 14 residues. V was pared by 2 bases and J by 5 bases, with 2 bases of the junction left unmatched. CDR1 and CDR2 (germline): LNHDA, SQIVND (reference sequence). As DNA, the CDR3 is TGTGCCAGTAGTATAAAACAGGGGGATCAGCCCCAGCATTTT. Translating gives CASSIKQGDQPQHF.

The chain carries TRBV7-9 and TRBJ2-1; 8 bases align to TRBD1. V lost 5 bases and J lost 8; bases outside the gene matches: 11. The germline CDR1 and CDR2 sequences are SEHNR and FQNEAQ (reference sequence). This CDR3 is 15 amino acids long. The CDR3 is CASSPDRDLLYEQFF. The CDR3 nucleotides read TGTGCCAGCAGCCCGGACAGGGACCTCCTCTATGAGCAGTTCTTC.

V is TRBV6-5 and J is TRBJ2-6; D perhaps matches TRBD1 (5 bases). V lost 6 bases, J lost 2 bases, and 8 bases lay in between. The CDR3 runs to 14 residues. Germline lookup yields CDR1 MNHEY and CDR2 SVGAGI. The CDR3 coding sequence is TGTGCCAGCAGGCCAGGGCCTGGGGCCAACGTCCTGACTTTC. The encoded protein is CASRPGPGANVLTF.

This rearrangement joins TRBV7-8 to TRBJ2-2, with TRBD2 identical over 8 bases. V lost 4 bases to trimming and J lost 5 bases; unmatched junction nucleotides: 12. CDR1 SGHVS and CDR2 FQNEAQ come from the germline V gene. The CDR3 is made up of 17 amino acids. The CDR3 loop reads CASSSSRGARNTGELFF. In DNA form, the CDR3 reads TGTGCCAGCAGCTCTTCGCGGGGGGCCCGCAATACCGGGGAGCTGTTTTTT.

The chain uses TRBV2 and TRBJ1-5, with D possibly matching TRBD1 (5 bases). Trimming stripped 6 bases from V and 7 bases from J, with 16 bases between. The CDR3 consists of 14 residues. Germline CDR1 SNHLY, CDR2 FYNNEI. The chain's CDR3 is CASSVRRDRQPQHF. CDR3 DNA: TGTGCCAGCAGCGTACGCAGGGATCGGCAGCCCCAGCATTTT.